The 22 T cell receptor beta chains below were found in one sample sequenced in a study of regulatory T cells in long-lasting Graves disease (dated by TCRdb to about 2021). The time point label for this specimen denotes: newly diagnosed GD, antithyroid drugs for less than 3 months. For both TCR sequencing and RNA sequencing, RNA was extracted from PBMCs using TRIzol. Library method: multiplex PCR. The instrument given in TCRdb is Illumina HiSeq 4000. To build TCR beta libraries, CDR3 regions were amplified by Arm-PCR using iRepertoire HTBI primers. TCRdb reanalyzed the raw reads on its own, using fastp at Q25 for trimming and MiXCR for clone calling, and kept in-frame beta chains. CDR3 protein sequences are deduplicated, and each keeps its most common genes and DNA. A total of hundreds of thousands of distinct CDR3 sequences appear in this sample, less than 20% of them only once. About 17% of the sample lies in the top ten.

This sample was shared with a second study, whose subject was T cells in Graves' hyperthyroidism and ophthalmopathy.

The sequencing here drew on peripheral blood mononuclear cells (PBMCs), taken at new diagnosis, from a patient treated with antithyroid drugs. Source of these receptors: a woman in her twenties or thirties with Graves disease. Donor details come from another sample of the same person, matched by shared clones.

This clonotype appeared many times. This chain links TRBV11-2 with TRBJ2-1; TRBD2 might be the D (5 bases). This CDR3 contains 16 residues. The germline V gene has CDR1 SGHAT and CDR2 FQNNGV. V lost 5 bases, J lost 5 bases, and 19 bases lay in between. The CDR3 reads CASSPLARTTNNEQFF. The CDR3, as DNA: TGTGCCAGCAGCCCTTTAGCGAGGACGACCAACAATGAGCAGTTCTTC.

The V and J genes are TRBV6-2 or TRBV6-3 and TRBJ1-5, with 7 positions matching TRBD1. The V segment lost 0 bases and the J segment 5 bases; nucleotides outside the gene matches: 4. Germline CDR1 MNHEY, CDR2 SVGEGT. The CDR3 runs 15 residues. CDR3 amino acids: CASSYSGGGDQPQHF. The CDR3, as DNA: TGTGCCAGCAGTTACTCAGGGGGCGGCGATCAGCCCCAGCATTTT.

A few counts support this clonotype. The CDR3 region has the DNA TGCAGTGCCAAGGGACTAGCGGGAGTCCCTGGGGCCAACGTCCTGACTTTC. Protein product: CSAKGLAGVPGANVLTF. The gene calls are TRBV20-1 and TRBJ2-6; the match to TRBD2 covers 14 bases. CDR1 is DFQATT and CDR2 is SNEGSKA in the germline V gene (reference sequence). The length of the CDR3 is 17 residues. The trim removed 6 bases at V and 2 bases at J, leaving 6 bases unmatched.

This clonotype was detected ten times or more. The CDR3 is CASSPAGGVTDTQYF. The CDR3 nucleotides are TGTGCCAGCAGCCCGGCGGGTGGGGTCACAGATACGCAGTATTTT. V is TRBV7-3 and J is TRBJ2-3; possibly TRBD2 for D (5 bases). The CDR3 consists of 15 residues. Germline V gives CDR1 SGHTA, CDR2 FQGTGA. The V gene lost 5 bases and the J gene lost 2 bases, with 14 bases spanning the gap.

The chain recombines TRBV28 with TRBJ2-7, with D tentatively TRBD2 (5 bases). The germline V and J ends were trimmed by 8 bases and 9 bases, with 20 bases remaining between them. The CDR3 length is 13 residues. Germline assignment: CDR1 MDHEN and CDR2 SYDVKM. This CDR3 reads CASRKDGIRGQYF. In DNA form, the CDR3 reads TGTGCCAGCCGAAAGGACGGGATTCGGGGGCAGTACTTC.

This clonotype was counted many times. The chain has TRBV12-3 or TRBV12-4 and TRBJ2-1, with 13 bases lining up with TRBD2. This CDR3 has 18 amino acids. V lost 4 bases to trimming and J lost 4 bases; unmatched junction nucleotides: 10. The CDR3 coding sequence is TGTGCCAGCAGTTCAATAGGACTAGCGGGAGAGCGGTACAATGAGCAGTTCTTC. It yields the protein CASSSIGLAGERYNEQFF.

This clonotype has a count of ten or more. V usage is TRBV10-3 and J usage is TRBJ1-4, with D uncertain. The V gene lost 0 bases and the J gene lost 4 bases, with 6 bases spanning the gap. Germline loops: CDR1 ENHRY, CDR2 SYGVKD. This CDR3 is built from 14 residues. In DNA form, the CDR3 reads TGTGCCATCAGTGAGTCGAAGGGTAATGAAAAACTGTTTTTT. This codes for CAISESKGNEKLFF.

This clonotype has ten or more counts. The chain has TRBV28 and TRBJ2-4; D is ambiguous. Germline assignment: CDR1 MDHEN and CDR2 SYDVKM. V lost 7 bases and J 4 bases, leaving 14 bases between the germline ends. This CDR3 has 14 residues. The CDR3 coding sequence is TGTGCCAGCACCCCCGGAAACCTAAAAAACATTCAGTACTTC. Translated, it gives CASTPGNLKNIQYF.

This clonotype was recorded many times. The genes are TRBV5-1 and TRBJ1-2, with 9 bases matching TRBD1. Per germline, CDR1 SGHRS and CDR2 YFSETQ. Unmatched junction bases numbered 7, after V lost 3 bases and J lost 4 bases. This CDR3 comprises 15 residues. CDR3 sequence (DNA): TGCGCCAGCAGCTACACAGGGGGCATAGGCTATGGCTACACCTTC. It yields the protein CASSYTGGIGYGYTF.

This chain joins TRBV30 and TRBJ2-1; 7 bases match TRBD1. The CDR3 has 18 amino acids. Trimming removed 3 bases from V and 2 bases from J; junction bases left unmatched: 16. CDR1 and CDR2 (germline): GTSNPN, SVGIG (reference sequence). DNA for the CDR3: TGTGCCTGGAGCCGGGGCAGGGGGTCCTTGGGGCCCTACAATGAGCAGTTCTTC. Translated: CAWSRGRGSLGPYNEQFF.

This rearrangement joins TRBV3-1 to TRBJ2-2, with D possibly matching TRBD2 (5 bases). CDR1 is LGHDT, CDR2 YNNKEL, per germline (reference sequence). V lost 4 bases, J lost 5 bases, and 20 bases lay in between. The CDR3 contains 17 residues. CDR3 nucleotide sequence: TGTGCCAGCAGCCCCATCGCTGGAGGTTTCCGTACCGGGGAGCTGTTTTTT. It is translated as CASSPIAGGFRTGELFF.

This clonotype has just a few counts. The CDR3 DNA reads as TGTGCCAGCAGTTGGGACAGGTCCTCTGGAAAACTGTTTTTT. Translation: CASSWDRSSGKLFF. The V call is TRBV6-5, the J call TRBJ1-4; 8 nucleotides line up with TRBD1. Trimming at V came to 4 bases and at J to 10 bases, leaving 8 bases not matched to a gene. This CDR3 has 14 amino acids. The germline gives CDR1 MNHEY, CDR2 SVGAGI.

This clonotype was found many times. This rearrangement joins TRBV20-1 to TRBJ1-5, with 7 bases that match TRBD1. CDR1 and CDR2 from the germline V gene are DFQATT and SNEGSKA (reference sequence). J gave up 2 bases and V 0 bases, and 4 bases lay outside the gene matches. This CDR3 comprises 15 residues. CDR3 in amino acids: CSARDQTGGNQPQHF. DNA for the CDR3: TGCAGTGCTAGAGATCAAACAGGGGGCAATCAGCCCCAGCATTTT.

On this clonotype itself: A much larger clone differs by one base, so this may be a read error. The V call is TRBV6-1, the J call TRBJ1-2; 7 bases fit TRBD1. This CDR3 spans 13 amino acids. Per the germline V gene, CDR1 is MNHNS and CDR2 is SASEGT. V trimming: 10 bases; J trimming: 8 bases; junction bases outside the gene matches: 13. The CDR3 loop is CATRDRVGGGYTF. DNA of the CDR3: TGTGCCACCCGCGACAGGGTTGGTGGGGGCTACACCTTC.

Only a few counts were recorded for this clonotype. This chain uses TRBV7-6 with TRBJ1-1; D remains unclear. V was pared by 5 bases and J by 6 bases, with 16 bases between. Germline V gene sequence: CDR1 SGHVS, CDR2 FNYEAQ. This CDR3 region has 14 residues. CDR3 residues: CASSTRSGGPEAFF. In nucleotides, the CDR3 is TGTGCCAGCAGCACCCGATCAGGCGGACCTGAAGCTTTCTTT.

The chain uses TRBV10-1 and TRBJ2-7; 10 bases are shared with TRBD1. With V trimmed by 8 bases and J by 4 bases, 14 bases remained unmatched. This CDR3 region has 16 residues. Germline CDR1 reads WNHNN; CDR2 reads SYGVQD (reference sequence). The CDR3 region has the DNA TGCGCCAGCCTGGGGGACAGGGGATCCGGCCGATACGAGCAGTACTTC. This gives the protein CASLGDRGSGRYEQYF.

V gene TRBV2 combines with J gene TRBJ2-1; 10 nucleotides align to TRBD2. V dropped 11 bases and J dropped 8; count of bases not matched to a gene: 15. This CDR3 spans 15 amino acids. Per germline, CDR1 SNHLY and CDR2 FYNNEI. The CDR3 region is CAGYTLAGGRDEQFF. CDR3 DNA sequence: TGTGCCGGCTATACCTTAGCGGGAGGAAGGGATGAGCAGTTCTTC.

This clonotype has just a few counts. This CDR3 reads CASSASGQGATNEKLFF. DNA of the CDR3: TGTGCCAGCAGCGCTTCTGGACAGGGTGCAACTAATGAAAAACTGTTTTTT. The chain is built from TRBV28 and TRBJ1-4, with 8 bases lining up with TRBD1. This CDR3 comprises 17 residues. The V and J ends lost 6 bases and 0 bases, in that order; junction bases with no gene match: 9. Germline CDR1 and CDR2: MDHEN and SYDVKM. Based on the CDR3 plus reference TRBV28 and TRBJ1-4, the full variable domain is DVKVTQSSRYLVKRTGEKVFLECVQDMDHENMFWYRQDPGLGLRLIYFSYDVKMKEKGDIPEGYSVSREKKERFSLILESASTNQTSMYLCASSASGQGATNEKLFFGSGTQLSVL.

At least ten counts were recorded for this clonotype. The chain combines TRBV2 with TRBJ2-5, with TRBD2 as a possible D gene (6 bases). The CDR3 spans 14 residues. Deletions cut 3 bases from V and 1 base from J, with 9 bases between. Germline V gene lookup returns CDR1 SNHLY and CDR2 FYNNEI. The CDR3 reads CASSETRVQETQYF. DNA of the CDR3: TGTGCCAGCAGTGAGACTAGAGTCCAAGAGACCCAGTACTTC.

This clonotype was seen at least ten times. The chain joins TRBV6-2 or TRBV6-3 to TRBJ2-3, with a tentative D call TRBD1 (6 bases). V was clipped by 8 bases and J by 4 bases, with 16 bases between them. The CDR3 is made up of 14 amino acids. CDR1 and CDR2 from the germline V gene are MNHEY and SVGEGT. CDR3 protein: CASGRDKPPDTQYF. The CDR3 DNA follows: TGTGCCAGCGGCCGGGACAAGCCCCCAGATACGCAGTATTTT.

This clonotype was seen a handful of times. The CDR3 reads CASSQPGPARVYF. CDR3 DNA sequence: TGTGCCAGCAGTCAACCGGGGCCCGCCCGTGTGTACTTC. The chain joins TRBV7-2 to TRBJ2-7; D is perhaps TRBD1 or TRBD2 (5 bases each). Between the trimmed V and J ends, which lost 6 bases and 12 bases, there was a span of 21 bases. The CDR3 is 13 residues long. CDR1 and CDR2 from the germline V gene are SGHTA and FQGNSA. The entire variable domain, with the rest obtained from reference TRBV7-2 and TRBJ2-7, is as follows: GAGVSQSPSNKVTEKGKDVELRCDPISGHTALYWYRQSLGQGLEFLIYFQGNSAPDKSGLPSDRFSAERTGGSVSTLTIQRTQQEDSAVYLCASSQPGPARVYFGPGTRLTVT.

This clonotype was picked up many times. In DNA, the CDR3 is TGTGCCAGCAGTACCTTTAAACTAGCGGGAGGCCAAACGCAGTATTTT. It is translated as CASSTFKLAGGQTQYF. The chain uses TRBV27 and TRBJ2-3; TRBD2 aligns across 12 bases. V trimming: 5 bases; J trimming: 9 bases; junction bases outside the gene matches: 12. There are 16 residues in the CDR3. Germline assignment: CDR1 MNHEY and CDR2 SMNVEV (reference sequence).